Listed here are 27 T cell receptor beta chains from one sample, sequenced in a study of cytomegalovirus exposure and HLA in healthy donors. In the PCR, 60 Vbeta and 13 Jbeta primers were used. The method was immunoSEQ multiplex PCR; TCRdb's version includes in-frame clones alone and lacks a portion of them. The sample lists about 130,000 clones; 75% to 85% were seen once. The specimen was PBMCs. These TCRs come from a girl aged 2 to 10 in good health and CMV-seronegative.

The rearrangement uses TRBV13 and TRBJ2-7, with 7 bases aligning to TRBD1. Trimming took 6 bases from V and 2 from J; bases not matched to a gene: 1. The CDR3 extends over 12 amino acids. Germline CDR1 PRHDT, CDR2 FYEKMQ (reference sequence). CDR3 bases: TGTGCCAGCAGAACAGGGGCCTACGAGCAGTACTTC. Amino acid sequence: CASRTGAYEQYF.

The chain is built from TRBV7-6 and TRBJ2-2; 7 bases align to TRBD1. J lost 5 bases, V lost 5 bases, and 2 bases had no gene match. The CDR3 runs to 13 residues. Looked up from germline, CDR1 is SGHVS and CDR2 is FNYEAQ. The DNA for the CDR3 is TGTGCCAGCAGCCCGACAGGGACCGGGGAGCTGTTTTTT. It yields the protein CASSPTGTGELFF.

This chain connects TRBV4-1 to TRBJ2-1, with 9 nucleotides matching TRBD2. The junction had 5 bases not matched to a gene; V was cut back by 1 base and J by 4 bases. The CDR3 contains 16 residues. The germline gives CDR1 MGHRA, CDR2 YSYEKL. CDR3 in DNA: TGCGCCAGCAGCCAAGTTCGACTAGCGGTTTACAATGAGCAGTTCTTC. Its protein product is CASSQVRLAVYNEQFF.

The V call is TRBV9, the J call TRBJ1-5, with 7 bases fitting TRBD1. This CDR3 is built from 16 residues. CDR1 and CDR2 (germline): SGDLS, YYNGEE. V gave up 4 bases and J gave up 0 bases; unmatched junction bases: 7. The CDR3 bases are TGTGCCAGCAGCCCAGGGACAGATAATAGCAATCAGCCCCAGCATTTT. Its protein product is CASSPGTDNSNQPQHF.

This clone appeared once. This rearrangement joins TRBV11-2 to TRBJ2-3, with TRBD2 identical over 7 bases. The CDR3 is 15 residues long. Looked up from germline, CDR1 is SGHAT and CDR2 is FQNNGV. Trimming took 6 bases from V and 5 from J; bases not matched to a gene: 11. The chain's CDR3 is CASRVRGGEVDTQYF. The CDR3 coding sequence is TGTGCCAGCAGGGTTCGCGGGGGTGAAGTAGATACGCAGTATTTT.

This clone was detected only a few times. The CDR3 DNA is TGTGCCAGCAGAATTATGGGGGCAGAGACCCAGTACTTC. Translating it yields CASRIMGAETQYF. The V call is TRBV6-6, the J call TRBJ2-5, with a weak D call TRBD1 (6 bases). The CDR3 runs to 13 residues. From germline, CDR1 is MNHNY and CDR2 SVGAGI (reference sequence). V lost 6 bases and J 4 bases, leaving 12 bases between the germline ends.

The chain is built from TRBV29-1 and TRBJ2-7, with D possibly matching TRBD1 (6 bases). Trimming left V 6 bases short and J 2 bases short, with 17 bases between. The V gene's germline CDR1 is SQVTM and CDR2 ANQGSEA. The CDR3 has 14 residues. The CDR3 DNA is TGCAGCGTCGCCCTACAGGGACGAACCTACGAGCAGTACTTC. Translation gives CSVALQGRTYEQYF.

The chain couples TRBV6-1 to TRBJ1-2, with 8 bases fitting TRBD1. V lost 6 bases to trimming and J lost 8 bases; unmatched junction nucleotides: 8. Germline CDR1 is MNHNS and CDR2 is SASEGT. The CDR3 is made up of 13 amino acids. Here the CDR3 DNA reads TGTGCCAGCAGGATCCTCAGGGGGCACGGCTACACCTTC. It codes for CASRILRGHGYTF.

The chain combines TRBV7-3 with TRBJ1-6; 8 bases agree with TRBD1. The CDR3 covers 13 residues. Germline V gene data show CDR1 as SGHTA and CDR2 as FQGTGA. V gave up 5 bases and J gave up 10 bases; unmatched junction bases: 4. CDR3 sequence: CASSKDRASPLHF. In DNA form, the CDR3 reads TGTGCCAGCAGCAAGGACAGGGCCTCACCCCTCCACTTT. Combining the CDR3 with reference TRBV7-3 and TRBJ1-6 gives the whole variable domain GAGVSQTPSNKVTEKGKYVELRCDPISGHTALYWYRQSLGQGPEFLIYFQGTGAADDSGLPNDRFFAVRPEGSVSTLKIQRTERGDSAVYLCASSKDRASPLHFGNGTRLTVT.

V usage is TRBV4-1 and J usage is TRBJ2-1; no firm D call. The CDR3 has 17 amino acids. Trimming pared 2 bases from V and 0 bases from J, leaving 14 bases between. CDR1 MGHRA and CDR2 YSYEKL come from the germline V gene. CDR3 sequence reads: CASSQKPLQNSYNEQFF. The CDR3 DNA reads TGCGCCAGCAGCCAAAAACCCCTACAGAACTCCTACAATGAGCAGTTCTTC.

The CDR3 DNA is TGCGCCAGCAGTCGAGGGACAGGGATCAATGAGCAGTTCTTC. Protein: CASSRGTGINEQFF. The V gene is TRBV10-1, the J gene TRBJ2-1; 9 nucleotides agree with TRBD1. CDR3 length: 14 amino acids. In germline, CDR1 is WNHNN, CDR2 SYGVQD (reference sequence). V was pared by 5 bases and J by 6 bases, with 5 bases of the junction left unmatched.

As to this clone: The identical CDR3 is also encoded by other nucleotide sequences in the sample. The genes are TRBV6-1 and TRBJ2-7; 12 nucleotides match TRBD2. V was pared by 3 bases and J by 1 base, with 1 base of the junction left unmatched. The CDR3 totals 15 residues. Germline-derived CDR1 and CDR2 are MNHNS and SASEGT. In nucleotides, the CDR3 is TGTGCCAGCAGTGAGACTAGCGGGGGATCCTACGAGCAGTACTTC. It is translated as CASSETSGGSYEQYF.

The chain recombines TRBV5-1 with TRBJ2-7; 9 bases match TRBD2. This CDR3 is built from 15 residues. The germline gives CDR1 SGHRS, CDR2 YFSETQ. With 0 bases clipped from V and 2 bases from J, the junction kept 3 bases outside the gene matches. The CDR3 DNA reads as TGCGCCAGCAGCTTGGGACTAGCGGAAACCTACGAGCAGTACTTC. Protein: CASSLGLAETYEQYF.

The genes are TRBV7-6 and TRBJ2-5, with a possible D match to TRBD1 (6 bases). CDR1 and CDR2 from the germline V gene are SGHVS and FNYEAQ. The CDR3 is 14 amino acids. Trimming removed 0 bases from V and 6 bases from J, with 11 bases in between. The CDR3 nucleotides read TGTGCCAGCAGCTTAGCGGGGGCCCTGAAGACCCAGTACTTC. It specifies CASSLAGALKTQYF.

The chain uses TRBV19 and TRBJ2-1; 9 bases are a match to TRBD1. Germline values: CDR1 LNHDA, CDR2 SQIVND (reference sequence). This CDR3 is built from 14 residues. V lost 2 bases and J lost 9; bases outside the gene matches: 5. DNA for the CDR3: TGTGCCAGTAGTATATGGACAGGGGCCGGTGAGCAGTTCTTC. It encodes CASSIWTGAGEQFF. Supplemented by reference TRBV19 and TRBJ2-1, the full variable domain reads DGGITQSPKYLFRKEGQNVTLSCEQNLNHDAMYWYRQDPGQGLRLIYYSQIVNDFQKGDIAEGYSVSREKKESFPLTVTSAQKNPTAFYLCASSIWTGAGEQFFGPGTRLTVL.

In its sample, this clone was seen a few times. CDR3 nucleotides: TGTGCCAGTAGTACGACAGTCTTGAACACTGAAGCTTTCTTT. Its protein product is CASSTTVLNTEAFF. The chain employs TRBV19 and TRBJ1-1; possibly TRBD1 for D (5 bases). The CDR3 is 14 amino acids. Trimming left V 4 bases short and J 0 bases short, with 9 bases between. Germline loops: CDR1 LNHDA, CDR2 SQIVND (reference sequence).

CDR3 protein: CASSWSVGETQYF. The CDR3 DNA follows: TGTGCCAGCAGTTGGAGCGTCGGGGAGACCCAGTACTTC. The gene calls are TRBV27 and TRBJ2-5; D remains unclear. The CDR3 totals 13 residues. V was pared by 4 bases and J by 5 bases, with 11 bases between. CDR1 is MNHEY and CDR2 is SMNVEV in the germline V gene (reference sequence).

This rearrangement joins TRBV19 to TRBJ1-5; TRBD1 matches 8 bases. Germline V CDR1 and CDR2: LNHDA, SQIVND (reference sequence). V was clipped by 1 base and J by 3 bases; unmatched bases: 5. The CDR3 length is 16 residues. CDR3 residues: CASSIGWDRPNQPQHF. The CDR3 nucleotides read TGTGCCAGTAGTATAGGATGGGACAGGCCCAATCAGCCCCAGCATTTT. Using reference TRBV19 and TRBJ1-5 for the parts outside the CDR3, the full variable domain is DGGITQSPKYLFRKEGQNVTLSCEQNLNHDAMYWYRQDPGQGLRLIYYSQIVNDFQKGDIAEGYSVSREKKESFPLTVTSAQKNPTAFYLCASSIGWDRPNQPQHFGDGTRLSIL.

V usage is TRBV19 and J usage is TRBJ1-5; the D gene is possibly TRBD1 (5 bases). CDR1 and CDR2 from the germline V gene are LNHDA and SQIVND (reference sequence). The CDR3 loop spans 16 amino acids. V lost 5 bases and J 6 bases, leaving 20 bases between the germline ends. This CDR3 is CASSPAFVGGIQPQHF. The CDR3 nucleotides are TGTGCCAGTAGTCCCGCGTTTGTGGGGGGAATTCAGCCCCAGCATTTT.

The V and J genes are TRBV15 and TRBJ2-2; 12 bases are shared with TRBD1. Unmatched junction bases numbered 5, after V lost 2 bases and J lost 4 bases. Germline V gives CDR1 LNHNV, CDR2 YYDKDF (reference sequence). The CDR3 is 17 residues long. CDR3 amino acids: CATSRPPGQGATGELFF. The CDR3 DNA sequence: TGTGCCACCAGCAGACCACCGGGACAGGGGGCCACCGGGGAGCTGTTTTTT.

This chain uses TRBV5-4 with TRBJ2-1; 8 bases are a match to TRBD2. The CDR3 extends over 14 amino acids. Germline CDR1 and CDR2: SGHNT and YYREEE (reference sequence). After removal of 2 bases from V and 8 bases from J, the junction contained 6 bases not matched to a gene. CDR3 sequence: CASSLAGDLDEQFF. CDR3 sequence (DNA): TGTGCCAGCAGCTTAGCGGGAGATCTTGATGAGCAGTTCTTC.

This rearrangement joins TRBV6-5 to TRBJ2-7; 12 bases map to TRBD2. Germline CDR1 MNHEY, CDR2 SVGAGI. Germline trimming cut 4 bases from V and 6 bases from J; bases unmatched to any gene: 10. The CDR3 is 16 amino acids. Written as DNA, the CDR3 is TGTGCCAGCAGTTCCCAGGTGACTAGCGGGGGCTCCGAGCAGTACTTC. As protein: CASSSQVTSGGSEQYF.

CDR3 DNA: TGTGCCAGCAGCCAAGGGGTAGCGGGGACCGGGGGCGAGCAGTACTTC. This codes for CASSQGVAGTGGEQYF. The J gene is TRBJ2-7, the V gene TRBV14, with TRBD2 matching over 8 bases. V lost 1 base, J lost 6 bases, and 11 bases stayed unmatched. Germline V lookup: CDR1 SGHDN, CDR2 FVKESK. There are 16 residues in the CDR3.

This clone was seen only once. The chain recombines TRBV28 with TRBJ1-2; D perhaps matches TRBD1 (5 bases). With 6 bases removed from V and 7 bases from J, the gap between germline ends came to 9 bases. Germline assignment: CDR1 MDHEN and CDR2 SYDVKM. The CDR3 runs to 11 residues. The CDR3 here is CASRGGAGYTF. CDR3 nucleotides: TGTGCCAGCAGGGGTGGGGCTGGCTACACCTTC.

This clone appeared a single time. The CDR3 loop reads CASSMGTSDFEQYF. The DNA of the CDR3 is TGTGCCAGTAGTATGGGGACTAGCGACTTCGAGCAGTACTTC. The chain uses TRBV19 and TRBJ2-7, with TRBD2 matching 10 bases. The V gene's germline CDR1 is LNHDA and CDR2 SQIVND (reference sequence). Trimming at V came to 3 bases and at J to 6 bases, leaving 5 bases not matched to a gene. The CDR3 runs 14 residues.

For the CDR3, the DNA is TGTGCCAGCAGTATAACAGAAACAACTAATGAAAAACTGTTTTTT. Residues: CASSITETTNEKLFF. The chain joins TRBV28 to TRBJ1-4, with unresolved D. Trimming removed 5 bases at V and 0 bases at J, with 10 bases between. Germline-derived CDR1 and CDR2 are MDHEN and SYDVKM. The CDR3 spans 15 residues.

CDR3 in amino acids: CASSDGTSGVAGELFF. DNA of the CDR3: TGCGCCAGCAGCGACGGGACTAGCGGGGTCGCCGGGGAGCTGTTTTTT. The chain has TRBV5-1 and TRBJ2-2, with 13 bases identical to TRBD2. Germline-derived CDR1 and CDR2 are SGHRS and YFSETQ. The V and J ends lost 4 bases and 6 bases, in that order; junction bases with no gene match: 6. This CDR3 has 16 residues.